The source of this T cell receptor (beta chain) is a study of cytomegalovirus exposure and HLA in healthy donors. General study results and limits: Subsequent analysis revealed that first-cohort TCR clusters tended to co-occur in the 100 to 150 validation repertoires.

The V gene's germline CDR1 is SGHTA and CDR2 FQGNSA. The CDR3 covers 15 residues. The V segment lost 5 bases and the J segment 8 bases; nucleotides outside the gene matches: 9. Data came from immunoSEQ multiplex PCR; TCRdb stores just in-frame clones and leaves some out. The sample contains around 200,000 clones, about 80% of which appear only once. Concerning this clone: Its antigen remains unidentified.

The sample comprised PBMCs. The TCR comes from a woman in her late teens or twenties in good health and CMV-seropositive. This chain joins TRBV7-2 and TRBJ2-3; 11 bases match TRBD2. CDR3 nucleotides: TGTGCCAGCAGCCGTAGCGGGGGGGCCAGGGTTACGCAGTATTTT. Amino acids: CASSRSGGARVTQYF.